A selection of T cell receptor beta chains follows, all from one sample in a study of shared clonotypes between healthy human individuals. Produced via immunoSEQ multiplex PCR; TCRdb's table is partial and in-frame only. The table lists about 2.4 million clones, roughly 93% of them singletons. The sequenced material came from naive CD4+ T cells from PBMCs. Receptors originate from a man between 18 and 29 years old in good health. Some clones in this sample may be carry-over from other donors' samples. CDR3s include the opening cysteine and the closing phenylalanine or tryptophan. A D gene is named only where the DNA matches it firmly. Clone size is given for some rows only: seen once, a few or many times, or a class if the clone is expanded.

V gene	clone size	D gene	J gene	CDR3 DNA	CDR3 protein
TRBV5-8	.	TRBD1	TRBJ1-1	TGTGCCAGCAGCTTGGCCCGGGACAGGCGGAACACTGAAGCTTTCTTT	CASSLARDRRNTEAFF
TRBV19	.	.	TRBJ1-4	TGTGCCAGTAGTCCGTGGGGGACGGAAAAACTGTTTTTT	CASSPWGTEKLFF
TRBV28	.	TRBD1	TRBJ1-2	TGTGCCAGCAGTGGTTCAGGGGGCGCTTTAGGTGGCTACACCTTC	CASSGSGGALGGYTF
TRBV9	few	.	TRBJ1-1	TGTGCCAGCAGCGTAGTCGGGGGCCAGAACACTGAAGCTTTCTTT	CASSVVGGQNTEAFF
TRBV7-7	.	.	TRBJ2-2	TGTGCCAGCAGCTTGCACACCGGGGAGCTGTTTTTT	CASSLHTGELFF
TRBV28	.	TRBD1	TRBJ1-2	TGTGCCAGCAGTCAGAAGCCGGGACAGGGTAACTATGGCTACACCTTC	CASSQKPGQGNYGYTF
TRBV14	.	TRBD2	TRBJ2-1	TGTGCCAGCAGCGGACGGACTAGCGGGAGGGCCGGATCCTACAATGAGCAGTTCTTC	CASSGRTSGRAGSYNEQFF
TRBV2	.	TRBD2	TRBJ2-3	TGTGCCAGCAGTGTGACTAGCGGGGCCCCCACAGATACGCAGTATTTT	CASSVTSGAPTDTQYF
TRBV10-3	.	.	TRBJ2-7	TGTGCCATCAGCCCCTCCGAGACAGGAGCCTCCTACGAGCAGTACTTC	CAISPSETGASYEQYF
TRBV30	.	.	TRBJ2-1	TGTGCCTGGTCCGTGGTTGGGGCAACTTACAATGAGCAGTTCTTC	CAWSVVGATYNEQFF
TRBV5-4	.	.	TRBJ1-2	TGTGCCAGCAGCGTGGAGGGGCGGTATGGCTACACCTTC	CASSVEGRYGYTF
TRBV4-3	.	.	TRBJ1-5	TGCGCCAGCAGCCAAGATCGTCGTCAGCCCCAGCATTTT	CASSQDRRQPQHF
TRBV5-6	.	.	TRBJ2-2	TGTGCCAGCAGCCTCGCAGGGGGGAGGGACACCGGGGAGCTGTTTTTT	CASSLAGGRDTGELFF